This TCR beta chain was observed in a study of cytomegalovirus exposure and HLA in healthy donors. V gave up 1 base and J gave up 0 bases, with 10 bases separating them. CDR3 size: 15 residues. The germline CDR1 and CDR2 sequences are SGHRS and YFSETQ. With 60 Vbeta and 13 Jbeta primers, the PCR was carried out. The protocol was immunoSEQ multiplex PCR, while the TCRdb copy is restricted to in-frame clones and leaves out a portion. This repertoire includes 50,000 to 70,000 clones. This clonotype was obtained from a male donor in good health and CMV-seronegative. What was sequenced was PBMCs. This chain links TRBV5-1 with TRBJ1-1; TRBD1 might be the D (6 bases). CDR3 region: CASSLRQALNTEAFF. The CDR3 nucleotides are TGCGCCAGCAGCTTGCGACAGGCCCTGAACACTGAAGCTTTCTTT.